Shown below are 23 T cell receptor beta chains from a single sample sequenced in a study of spatial heterogeneity in lung cancer. Time point: sample taken at primary tumor resection. TCRs were sequenced from unsorted whole RNA of tumor, nontumor lung or PBMC. MiXCR, run by TCRdb on the 5' RACE reads, gives a single entry per CDR3 protein. The table includes about 12,000 distinct CDR3 sequences, 3.5% to 4.5% detected once. The material sequenced was PBMCs, taken at surgery. Every receptor here comes from a male donor with early-stage non-small cell lung cancer.

At least ten counts were recorded for this clonotype. Found in a library prepared for alpha chains, this beta chain is an off-target read, and its abundance has little meaning. The chain is built from TRBV7-9 and TRBJ1-4, with TRBD1 as a possible D gene (6 bases). The CDR3 extends over 16 amino acids. V shed 2 bases and J shed 6 bases, with 16 bases lying between them. Germline V gives CDR1 SEHNR, CDR2 FQNEAQ (reference sequence). The DNA of the CDR3 is TGTGCCAGCAGCTTATCTGCCGGGGGCCCCCATGAAAAACTGTTTTTT. It encodes CASSLSAGGPHEKLFF.

This clonotype was seen many times. This beta chain appears as a stray read in a library generated for alpha chains; its size is not informative. This chain joins TRBV6-2 or TRBV6-3 and TRBJ1-5, with TRBD1 identical over 9 bases. This CDR3 is built from 15 residues. Germline V gives CDR1 MNHEY, CDR2 SVGEGT. Trimming cost V 8 bases and J 2 bases; bases outside gene matches: 7. DNA for the CDR3: TGTGCCAGCCGCACAGGGGGCCGGGGCAATCAGCCCCAGCATTTT. It codes for CASRTGGRGNQPQHF.

Remarks on this clonotype: With the library built for alpha chains, this beta chain is off target and its frequency is not meaningful. The CDR3 protein is CSALTGGNTDTQYF. CDR3 DNA: TGCAGTGCTCTGACAGGGGGGAACACAGATACGCAGTATTTT. This sequence joins TRBV20-1 and TRBJ2-3; 9 positions agree with TRBD1. Trimming took 5 bases from V and 2 from J; bases not matched to a gene: 5. CDR3 length: 14 residues. Germline CDR1 DFQATT, CDR2 SNEGSKA (reference sequence).

This clonotype came up many times. The library was designed around alpha chains, so this beta chain is a stray read whose abundance carries little weight. The CDR3 here is CASNYLSGANVLTF. CDR3 coding DNA: TGTGCCAGTAACTACCTCTCTGGGGCCAACGTCCTGACTTTC. The chain uses TRBV19 and TRBJ2-6, with no clear D. Germline assignment: CDR1 LNHDA and CDR2 SQIVND (reference sequence). Trimming shortened V by 7 bases and J by 0 bases, and 7 bases separated the two germline ends. This CDR3 spans 14 amino acids. The variable domain in full, completed from reference TRBV19 and TRBJ2-6, reads DGGITQSPKYLFRKEGQNVTLSCEQNLNHDAMYWYRQDPGQGLRLIYYSQIVNDFQKGDIAEGYSVSREKKESFPLTVTSAQKNPTAFYLCASNYLSGANVLTFGAGSRLTVL.

This clonotype was seen many times. Because the library targeted alpha chains, this beta chain is an off-target read whose size means little. V and J are TRBV20-1 and TRBJ2-3; possibly TRBD1 or TRBD2 for D (5 bases each). The CDR3 extends over 16 amino acids. The germline V and J ends were trimmed by 6 bases and 0 bases, with 19 bases remaining between them. The germline V gene has CDR1 DFQATT and CDR2 SNEGSKA (reference sequence). The DNA for the CDR3 is TGCAGTGCCCACCTCCTTCGGGACGGAAGCACAGATACGCAGTATTTT. Amino acids: CSAHLLRDGSTDTQYF.

In this sample, this clonotype turned up many times. Being off target in a library aimed at alpha chains, this beta chain has a size of little meaning. The chain recombines TRBV6-6 with TRBJ2-1, with TRBD2 identical over 8 bases. Germline CDR1 is MNHNY and CDR2 is SVGAGI (reference sequence). This CDR3 has 16 residues. Trimming removed 0 bases from V and 7 bases from J; junction bases left unmatched: 8. CDR3 DNA sequence: TGTGCCAGCAGTTACTCCGAAGTAGCGGGAATGAATGAGCAGTTCTTC. The encoded protein is CASSYSEVAGMNEQFF.

This clonotype occurred many times. This beta chain was picked up by a library intended for alpha chains and is off target, so its count carries little meaning. The chain recombines TRBV6-2 or TRBV6-3 with TRBJ1-5; D may be TRBD1 (5 bases). The V end was cut by 5 bases, the J end by 6 bases, with 11 bases between. Germline lookup yields CDR1 MNHEY and CDR2 SVGEGT. This CDR3 has 13 amino acids. CDR3 in DNA: TGTGCCAGCAGTCGGGGCGCGGGTCAGCCCCAGCATTTT. This sequence encodes CASSRGAGQPQHF.

This clonotype was observed many times. This beta chain appears as a stray read in a library generated for alpha chains; its size is not informative. This chain uses TRBV20-1 with TRBJ2-1, with 11 positions matching TRBD2. In germline, CDR1 is DFQATT, CDR2 SNEGSKA (reference sequence). V lost 3 bases, J lost 1 base, and 5 bases stayed unmatched. CDR3 length: 16 amino acids. DNA of the CDR3: TGCAGTGCTAGGTCTAGCGGGAGGTTATCCTACAATGAGCAGTTCTTC. It encodes CSARSSGRLSYNEQFF.

This clonotype appeared many times. This beta chain represents an off-target read in a library built for alpha chains; its size is of limited meaning. The V and J genes are TRBV28 and TRBJ2-2; perhaps TRBD2 as D (6 bases). The CDR3 contains 14 residues. In germline, CDR1 is MDHEN, CDR2 SYDVKM. V was clipped by 4 bases and J by 5 bases, with 11 bases between them. CDR3 DNA sequence: TGTGCCAGCAGTTCGGGCGGGATTACCGGGGAGCTGTTTTTT. Residues: CASSSGGITGELFF.

This clonotype was picked up many times. This beta chain is an unintended read in a library built for alpha chains; its size means little. V gene TRBV7-7 combines with J gene TRBJ2-3; D unresolved. The germline V and J ends were trimmed by 5 bases and 2 bases, with 26 bases remaining between them. This CDR3 has 19 residues. CDR1 and CDR2 (germline): SSHAT, FNYEAQ (reference sequence). The CDR3 DNA reads TGTGCCAGCAGCACCCCATACATGTTAGGGTGGGAAGTCACAGATACGCAGTATTTT. Its protein is CASSTPYMLGWEVTDTQYF.

This clonotype was detected many times. For a library built for alpha chains, this beta chain is a stray read; little rests on its size. V and J are TRBV2 and TRBJ1-1, with 8 positions matching TRBD1. Germline-derived CDR1 and CDR2 are SNHLY and FYNNEI. After removal of 7 bases from V and 0 bases from J, the junction contained 13 bases not matched to a gene. This CDR3 is 17 amino acids long. The CDR3 coding sequence is TGTGCCAGCACCAGGGACCCCGGACAGGGCGTGAACACTGAAGCTTTCTTT. Its translation: CASTRDPGQGVNTEAFF.

This clonotype has ten or more counts. With the library built for alpha chains, this beta chain is off target and its frequency is not meaningful. The J gene is TRBJ1-4, the V gene TRBV10-3, with D tentatively TRBD1 (6 bases). The CDR3 is made up of 14 amino acids. Germline-derived CDR1 and CDR2 are ENHRY and SYGVKD. Trimming cost V 2 bases and J 15 bases, with 19 bases left between them. The CDR3 DNA reads as TGTGCCATCAGTGAGAACGGGGGCAGGGGTTGGATGTTTTTT. As protein: CAISENGGRGWMFF.

This clonotype has at least ten counts. This beta chain represents an off-target read in a library built for alpha chains; its size is of limited meaning. This rearrangement joins TRBV11-2 to TRBJ2-7; 11 nucleotides agree with TRBD1. Germline V lookup: CDR1 SGHAT, CDR2 FQNNGV. This CDR3 contains 15 residues. Germline trimming cut 0 bases from V and 7 bases from J; bases unmatched to any gene: 5. The CDR3 region is CASSLDWDRGGEQYF. The DNA of the CDR3 is TGTGCCAGCAGCTTAGATTGGGACAGGGGGGGAGAGCAGTACTTC.

This clonotype was seen at least ten times. This beta chain came through as a stray read in a library set up for alpha chains, and its size says little. The chain links TRBV19 to TRBJ2-5; the match to TRBD2 covers 12 bases. The CDR3 is 16 residues long. Germline V gene sequence: CDR1 LNHDA, CDR2 SQIVND (reference sequence). The J segment lost 5 bases and the V segment lost 5 bases, leaving 9 bases of the junction unmatched. The CDR3 nucleotides are TGTGCCAGTAGTCGCCGACTAGCGGGGGTTGGGGAGACCCAGTACTTC. Amino acid sequence: CASSRRLAGVGETQYF.

This clonotype has a count of ten or more. This beta chain turned up in a library designed for alpha chains; as an off-target read, its abundance says little. CDR3 coding DNA: TGTGCCAGCAGCCAGGGACAGGGGGCGGCCTACGAGCAGTACTTC. It yields the protein CASSQGQGAAYEQYF. The chain couples TRBV11-3 to TRBJ2-7; 12 positions agree with TRBD1. V dropped 5 bases and J dropped 2; count of bases not matched to a gene: 4. The germline gives CDR1 SGHNT, CDR2 YENEEA. The CDR3 sequence is 15 residues long. Looking up the rest from reference TRBV11-3 and TRBJ2-7 gives the full variable domain: EAGVVQSPRYKIIEKKQPVAFWCNPISGHNTLYWYLQNLGQGPELLIRYENEEAVDDSQLPKDRFSAERLKGVDSTLKIQPAELGDSAVYLCASSQGQGAAYEQYFGPGTRLTVT.

This clonotype was counted at least ten times. Because this beta chain is a stray read in a library intended to capture alpha chains, its abundance should not be given much weight. The rearrangement joins TRBV12-3 or TRBV12-4 to TRBJ1-2; D remains unclear. V was cut by 1 base and J by 2 bases, with 5 bases left in between. This CDR3 is 13 amino acids long. The CDR3: CASSLEGNYGYTF. CDR3 DNA: TGTGCCAGCAGTTTAGAGGGAAACTATGGCTACACCTTC.

Of note for this clonotype: As an off-target read in a library built for alpha chains, this beta chain has a frequency of little significance. V and J are TRBV5-4 and TRBJ2-7; D is ambiguous. CDR1 SGHNT and CDR2 YYREEE come from the germline V gene (reference sequence). With 3 bases removed from V and 6 bases from J, the gap between germline ends came to 10 bases. CDR3 size: 12 residues. The CDR3 nucleotides read TGTGCCAGCAGCTCCCAGGAAGTCGAGCAGTACTTC. Residues: CASSSQEVEQYF.

This clonotype appeared a few times. This beta chain represents an off-target read in a library built for alpha chains; its size is of limited meaning. The V gene is TRBV27, the J gene TRBJ2-6; tentative D call: TRBD1 (6 bases). The CDR3 is made up of 16 amino acids. Trimming removed 4 bases at V and 4 bases at J, with 14 bases between. CDR1 and CDR2 (germline): MNHEY, SMNVEV (reference sequence). CDR3 sequence (DNA): TGTGCCAGCAGTTCAGGGGCCTTAGCGGGGGCCAACGTCCTGACTTTC. Translating it yields CASSSGALAGANVLTF. Using reference TRBV27 and TRBJ2-6 for the parts outside the CDR3, the full variable domain is EAQVTQNPRYLITVTGKKLTVTCSQNMNHEYMSWYRQDPGLGLRQIYYSMNVEVTDKGDVPEGYKVSRKEKRNFPLILESPSPNQTSLYFCASSSGALAGANVLTFGAGSRLTVL.

This clonotype was recorded at least ten times. This beta chain is a stray read from a library made for alpha chains; its abundance is not meaningful. V usage is TRBV5-6 and J usage is TRBJ2-7; D is ambiguous. V was cut by 1 base and J by 7 bases, with 9 bases left in between. CDR1 is SGHDT, CDR2 YYEEEE, per germline. The CDR3 length is 12 residues. For the CDR3, the DNA is TGTGCCAGCAGCTTGCAGCACTGGGAGCAGTACTTC. Its protein product is CASSLQHWEQYF.

A note on this clonotype: No conserved phenylalanine or tryptophan is present at the end of the CDR3, so a read error is the likely explanation. The library was prepared for alpha chains; this beta chain is a stray read, so its frequency means little. The J gene is TRBJ2-3, the V gene TRBV7-3; 8 bases map to TRBD1. The V gene end was trimmed by 3 bases and the J gene end by 4 bases; junction bases not matched to a gene: 6. CDR1 SGHTA and CDR2 FQGTGA come from the germline V gene. CDR3 length equals 15 residues. The CDR3 sequence: CASSLSPTGADTQYY. CDR3 in DNA: TGTGCCAGCAGCTTGTCGCCGACAGGGGCAGATACGCAGTATTAT.

This clonotype was counted many times. This beta chain was picked up by a library intended for alpha chains and is off target, so its count carries little meaning. The chain couples TRBV7-9 to TRBJ1-6, with D unresolved. Germline lookup yields CDR1 SEHNR and CDR2 FQNEAQ (reference sequence). The CDR3 totals 16 residues. V gave up 2 bases and J gave up 5 bases, with 13 bases separating them. CDR3 nucleotides: TGTGCCAGCAGCTTACTTCCCAACTCAGATAATTCACCCCTCCACTTT. It translates to CASSLLPNSDNSPLHF.

This clonotype was found many times. A library prepared for alpha chains yielded this beta chain as an off-target read; its size is of little meaning. The chain joins TRBV12-3 or TRBV12-4 to TRBJ2-7, with TRBD1 matching 8 bases. With V trimmed by 4 bases and J by 6 bases, 5 bases remained unmatched. This CDR3 contains 13 residues. The CDR3 DNA is TGTGCCAGCAGTTGGACAGGGCAGTCCGAGCAGTACTTC. Its protein product is CASSWTGQSEQYF.

In its sample, this clonotype was seen many times. This beta chain turned up in a library designed for alpha chains; as an off-target read, its abundance says little. V gene TRBV18 combines with J gene TRBJ2-6; a weak D match, TRBD2 (5 bases). This CDR3 region has 16 residues. Germline assignment: CDR1 KGHSH and CDR2 LQKENI. V gave up 0 bases and J gave up 2 bases, with 8 bases separating them. CDR3 in amino acids: CASSPPVGAGANVLTF. CDR3 nucleotide sequence: TGTGCCAGCTCACCACCGGTCGGGGCTGGGGCCAACGTCCTGACTTTC.